These 18 T cell receptor beta chains came from one sample sequenced in a study of blood T cell repertoires in COVID-19. Measured with immunoSEQ multiplex PCR; TCRdb has only the in-frame clones, and not every one. The sample carries hundreds of thousands of clones, 75% to 90% recorded once. Sequenced: PBMCs or T cells enriched from blood (not recorded which). These receptor sequences come from a woman aged 55-69 years who had recovered from COVID-19.

The chain carries TRBV3-1 (or the pseudogene TRBV3-2) and TRBJ1-3; the match to TRBD1 covers 10 bases. CDR1 and CDR2 from the germline V gene are LGHDT and YNNKEL (reference sequence). The CDR3 runs to 18 residues. Unmatched junction bases numbered 9, after V lost 4 bases and J lost 0 bases. In nucleotides, the CDR3 is TGTGCCAGCAGCCGACAGGGGGCCTGGACTACCTCTGGAAACACCATATATTTT. This codes for CASSRQGAWTTSGNTIYF.

The CDR3 is CASSQLGQGAGINSPLHF. Written as DNA, the CDR3 is TGCGCCAGCAGTCAATTGGGACAGGGGGCGGGAATTAATTCACCCCTCCACTTT. The chain links TRBV23-1 to TRBJ1-6; 12 bases are a match to TRBD1. TRBV23-1 is designated an ORF whose function remains uncertain. The CDR3 is made up of 18 amino acids. Trimming took 1 base from V and 6 from J; bases not matched to a gene: 7.

Of note for this clone: Other DNA variants within this sample encode the same CDR3. CDR3 nucleotides: TGCGCCAGCAGCCAAGTGGGAGGCTCCTACGAGCAGTACTTC. Amino acid sequence: CASSQVGGSYEQYF. The chain is built from TRBV4-1 and TRBJ2-7; D is perhaps TRBD2 (6 bases). Deletions cut 1 base from V and 0 bases from J, with 7 bases between. CDR1 is MGHRA, CDR2 YSYEKL, per germline. The CDR3 sequence is 14 residues long.

The chain recombines TRBV15 with TRBJ1-2, with 7 nucleotides matching TRBD1. V lost 5 bases and J lost 7; bases outside the gene matches: 10. Germline CDR1 and CDR2: LNHNV and YYDKDF (reference sequence). The CDR3 consists of 14 residues. The CDR3 reads CATSPQGEVSGYTF. The CDR3 region has the DNA TGTGCCACCAGCCCCCAGGGGGAGGTCTCTGGCTACACCTTC.

In nucleotides, the CDR3 is TGTGCCAGCAGCCCCACAGGGAGGAACACTGAAGCTTTCTTT. It yields the protein CASSPTGRNTEAFF. J is TRBJ1-1 and V is TRBV3-1 (or the pseudogene TRBV3-2), with TRBD1 as a possible D gene (6 bases). Germline CDR1 and CDR2: LGHDT and YNNKEL (reference sequence). The CDR3 contains 14 residues. V was cut by 4 bases and J by 1 base, with 10 bases left in between.

The CDR3 bases are TGTGCCAGCAAACAGGGGGAAGCCTACAATGAGCAGTTCTTC. This sequence encodes CASKQGEAYNEQFF. The chain joins TRBV2 to TRBJ2-1; TRBD1 matches 8 bases. The CDR3 is 14 amino acids. V lost 7 bases and J lost 2; bases outside the gene matches: 4. Looked up from germline, CDR1 is SNHLY and CDR2 is FYNNEI.

The chain uses TRBV10-3 and TRBJ1-2, with D perhaps TRBD1 (5 bases). The CDR3 contains 14 residues. Germline V gives CDR1 ENHRY, CDR2 SYGVKD. The V gene lost 4 bases and the J gene lost 6 bases, with 15 bases spanning the gap. The CDR3 nucleotides are TGTGCCATCAGTGTATCGTCAGGGTTGAATGGCTACACCTTC. This gives the protein CAISVSSGLNGYTF.

The V gene is TRBV6-5, the J gene TRBJ1-5, with 9 positions matching TRBD1. CDR1 and CDR2 (germline): MNHEY, SVGAGI. CDR3 length equals 15 residues. The ends lost 7 bases at V and 2 bases at J; junction bases unmatched: 6. This CDR3 reads CASTGTGMGNQPQHF. DNA of the CDR3: TGTGCCAGCACGGGGACAGGGATGGGCAATCAGCCCCAGCATTTT.

The CDR3 bases are TGTGCCACCAGCAGAGGGACATTAGATACGCAGTATTTT. Its translation: CATSRGTLDTQYF. The chain employs TRBV15 and TRBJ2-3, with a tentative D call TRBD1 (5 bases). The CDR3 is 13 residues long. CDR1 is LNHNV, CDR2 YYDKDF, per germline (reference sequence). V lost 1 base, J lost 5 bases, and 7 bases lay in between.

This clone was observed a single time. The chain has TRBV24-1 and TRBJ1-1, with D unresolved. Trimming left V 4 bases short and J 3 bases short, with 5 bases between. Germline V gene data show CDR1 as KGHDR and CDR2 as SFDVKD. The CDR3 contains 12 residues. CDR3 sequence (DNA): TGTGCCACCAGTGACCCATACACTGAAGCTTTCTTT. This translates into CATSDPYTEAFF.

The sample holds one count of this clone. The rearrangement joins TRBV13 to TRBJ1-4; 7 bases map to TRBD1. The germline gives CDR1 PRHDT, CDR2 FYEKMQ (reference sequence). CDR3 length equals 18 residues. Trimming at V came to 3 bases and at J to 3 bases, leaving 13 bases not matched to a gene. The CDR3 region is CASSLLGEQGIANEKLFF. In nucleotides, the CDR3 is TGTGCCAGCAGCTTGCTAGGGGAACAGGGGATCGCTAATGAAAAACTGTTTTTT.

The CDR3 spells CASSPHGGAQPQHF. The DNA for the CDR3 is TGTGCCAGCAGCCCCCACGGGGGGGCGCAGCCCCAGCATTTT. The gene calls are TRBV9 and TRBJ1-5; weak D call: TRBD1 (6 bases). This CDR3 region has 14 residues. Germline V lookup: CDR1 SGDLS, CDR2 YYNGEE. V dropped 4 bases and J dropped 7 bases, with 15 bases sitting between them.

This chain joins TRBV11-3 and TRBJ1-1, with D maybe TRBD1 (6 bases). The CDR3 sequence is 15 residues long. The germline gives CDR1 SGHNT, CDR2 YENEEA. Deletions cut 1 base from V and 4 bases from J, with 13 bases between. This CDR3 is CASSLVAGVGTEAFF. CDR3 DNA: TGTGCCAGCAGCTTAGTGGCAGGGGTGGGCACTGAAGCTTTCTTT.

This chain joins TRBV15 and TRBJ2-7, with D possibly TRBD2 on 6 matching bases. Germline V gene data show CDR1 as LNHNV and CDR2 as YYDKDF (reference sequence). The length of the CDR3 is 15 residues. V was trimmed by 0 bases and J by 3 bases, leaving 12 bases between them. DNA of the CDR3: TGTGCCACCAGCAGAGATGGAGGGGTGGGCTACGAGCAGTACTTC. Translated: CATSRDGGVGYEQYF.

On this clone: The DNA is omitted, as the CDR3 cannot be located on it reliably, and the CDR3 follows TCRdb's listing. This rearrangement joins TRBV12-2 to TRBJ2-7; TRBD2 is the table's D call and was not checked against the DNA. TRBV12-2 is a recognized pseudogene. The CDR3 length equals 15 residues, ends included. CDR3 loop: CASRLVGGGIYEQYV.

This clone appeared a single time. The chain is built from TRBV6-5 and TRBJ2-7, with TRBD1 matching over 7 bases. The J segment lost 2 bases and the V segment lost 6 bases, leaving 4 bases of the junction unmatched. This CDR3 is built from 13 residues. CDR1 is MNHEY and CDR2 is SVGAGI in the germline V gene. The CDR3 region is CASSKGGPYEQYF. CDR3 DNA sequence: TGTGCCAGCAGCAAAGGGGGCCCCTACGAGCAGTACTTC.

The V call is TRBV2, the J call TRBJ1-5; D gene uncertain. The CDR3 sequence is 15 residues long. Germline CDR1 is SNHLY and CDR2 is FYNNEI. Trimming pared 4 bases from V and 0 bases from J, leaving 10 bases between. This chain's CDR3 is CASSGSVNSNQPQHF. The CDR3, as DNA: TGTGCCAGCAGTGGGTCAGTTAATAGCAATCAGCCCCAGCATTTT.

The chain joins TRBV18 to TRBJ2-2; D may be TRBD2 (5 bases). Germline V gene sequence: CDR1 KGHSH, CDR2 LQKENI. The CDR3 is 18 residues long. Trimming shortened V by 0 bases and J by 0 bases, and 14 bases separated the two germline ends. CDR3 loop: CASSPPVGLAANTGELFF. CDR3 DNA sequence: TGTGCCAGCTCACCACCGGTCGGCCTAGCTGCGAACACCGGGGAGCTGTTTTTT.